This T cell receptor (beta chain) derives from a study of blood T cells in healthy people across ages (dated by TCRdb to 2013 to 2016). At the level of the whole study: In model experiments, roughly one uniquely barcoded TCR beta cDNA molecule per two T cells was captured by template switching. Donors were grouped into four age groups: young (average 16 years), middle-aged (39), aged (approximately 58) and long-lived (about 89). Using deep sequencing normalized with unique cDNA molecular identifiers, the study measured how TCR beta repertoire diversity changes with age. Two additional independent replicas of 1 million unique cDNA reads from the same blood draw were analyzed for two donors (one aged 18 to 30 and one aged 80 or older). Overall results and qualifications from the work: Because donor CMV infection status was unknown, age-related changes in expanded clonotypes were potentially confounded. As age increased, observed TCR beta diversity per million T cells dropped in a roughly linear way, and a significant reduction was already evident by age 40. The percentage of naive T cells measured by flow cytometry correlated strongly with observed TCR beta diversity. Since profiling was done on bulk unsorted PBMCs, naive and antigen-experienced compartments could not be conclusively compared. Compared with the aged group, more naive CD4+ T cells, fewer expanded clones and increased TCR diversity were shown by the long-lived group, suggesting age selection. Estimates of total diversity based on one million sequenced T cells were considered lower bounds and underestimates.

Library preparation was by 5' RACE. Sequencing was carried out with an Illumina HiSeq 2500. A second PCR of about 6 to 12 cycles was performed with a sample-barcoded 5' primer and a J-beta primer mix. A template-switch 5' adaptor carrying 12 random nucleotides introduced a unique molecular identifier onto each TCR beta cDNA molecule. Each sample yielded at least 2.5 million CDR3-containing paired-end reads. The Mint cDNA synthesis kit, primed by a TRBC-specific oligonucleotide, was used to synthesize first-strand cDNA from all RNA. Following uracil-DNA glycosylase treatment, a first 18-cycle PCR with universal primers M1SS and BC2_uni_R was performed on all cDNA. Processing in the source paper ran as follows. Normalization of each sample was performed by random selection of 1 million high-quality reads, each carrying a distinct molecular identifier. Instead of being binned into consensus sequences, reads with shared molecular identifiers were discarded. CDR3 identification, clonotype clustering and error correction used MiTCR with a Q25 quality threshold and the strictest error-elimination algorithm. A nonparametric unseen species model with Euler transformation was used to estimate lower-bound total TCR beta diversity. The public sequencing data were trimmed at Q25 with fastp and processed into clonotypes with MiXCR by TCRdb, which kept only in-frame beta chains. Rows merge per CDR3 protein into single entries with the most common DNA and genes. The V and J calls and clone size are TCRdb's, not the authors'. Within this sample are approximately 760,000 distinct CDR3 sequences, with about 25% of them counted one time only. The ten top clones hold 9.4% of the sample.

This clonotype was detected ten times or more. The antigen it recognizes is unknown. Per-base qualities were not stored, and no clone one base away is much larger. Via the germline V gene (reference sequence), CDR1 is LNHDA and CDR2 SQIVND. V and J are trimmed by 5 bases and 2 bases, and the gene matches miss 6 bases of the junction. From cysteine to phenylalanine, the CDR3 is 15 amino acids long. The CDR3 DNA has 45 bases and is translated from base 1. The donors were around 39 Caucasian individuals from Russia, aged about 6 to 95 years, who were systemically healthy. Each donor gave around 9.5 milliliters of peripheral blood, collected into EDTA-treated Vacutainer tubes. Ficoll-Paque density-gradient centrifugation was used to isolate PBMCs, with at least 6 million obtained per sample. Total RNA was extracted from PBMCs with Trizol reagent, with at least 5.5 micrograms obtained per sample. The percentages of naive CD45RAhigh/CD27high T cells were determined by flow cytometry on a PBMC aliquot from every donor.

Another study also made use of these data, one on T cells of mothers and their children. Per the second study: The donors were nine systemically healthy Caucasian individuals, made up of three mothers and their six children. cDNA synthesis consumed the entire amount of extracted RNA, loaded at around 1.5 ug RNA in each 15 ul reaction. Sample barcodes and 2-4 random nucleotides were added via the M1S primer in the second PCR. More than 8 million TCR beta CDR3 reads were obtained from each mother, and millions of reads were obtained from each child. TCR recombination output is similarly shaped by thymic selection in related and unrelated pairs, with a minor effect exerted by inherited differences. Normalized repertoire overlap was always slightly but never significantly higher in related than unrelated mother-child pairs. With a sensitivity of 90 to 100 clones per million clonotypes, no persistent microchimeric T cell clones were detected. In the study, deep NGS was used to compare the TCR beta repertoires of mothers and children, and features distinguishing related mother-child pairs from unrelated individuals were sought. On average, the children were approximately 11 +/- 4 years old, while the mothers were about 38 +/- 4 years old. After adapter ligation with NEBNext reagents, the libraries were sequenced on Illumina HiSeq 2000 with 100+100 nt paired-end reads. To prevent cross-contamination, the mother and child libraries were prepared one month apart and sequenced in separate runs. Each donor had between roughly 450,000 and 2,100,000 distinct TCR beta clonotypes identified. Naive TCR beta clonotypes were estimated from low-frequency clonotypes matched to each donor's FACS-determined naive share, without sorting.

The sequencing input was blood. This receptor was taken from a boy aged 5-17 years in good health. This chain joins TRBV19 to TRBJ1-1, and 9 junction bases match TRBD1. CDR3 reads: CASSLPGQGNTEAFF. Read as DNA, the sequence is TGTGCCAGTAGTCTACCGGGACAGGGCAACACTGAAGCTTTCTTT. Outside the CDR3, residues come from the reference TRBV19 and TRBJ1-1 proteins, so the full variable domain is: DGGITQSPKYLFRKEGQNVTLSCEQNLNHDAMYWYRQDPGQGLRLIYYSQIVNDFQKGDIAEGYSVSREKKESFPLTVTSAQKNPTAFYLCASSLPGQGNTEAFFGQGTRLTVV.